Each of the 17 T cell receptor beta chains below was sequenced from the same sample in a study of Ad26.COV2.S vaccination and SARS-CoV-2 variants. The sample's treatment: about 20 received Ad26.COV2.S at low or high dose, single or two shots; roughly five received placebo; per-sample allocation not given. The study sampled participants on day 63 after the first vaccine or placebo injection. Using immunoSEQ multiplex PCR, the repertoire was profiled, and TCRdb retains in-frame clones only, with some absent. The repertoire holds more than 350,000 clones, with 75% to 95% as singletons. This specimen consisted of peripheral blood, obtained in a trial of Ad26.COV2.S vaccine versus placebo. The receptors were gathered from a person between 18 and 65 years old who received the Ad26.COV2.S COVID-19 vaccine or a placebo.

The rearrangement joins TRBV28 to TRBJ2-1; possible D gene TRBD1, 5 bases. The germline V gene has CDR1 MDHEN and CDR2 SYDVKM. Trimming removed 5 bases from V and 3 bases from J, with 14 bases in between. The CDR3 covers 15 residues. This chain's CDR3 is CASSRLQTGYNEQFF. CDR3 sequence (DNA): TGTGCCAGCAGTAGACTTCAAACAGGCTACAATGAGCAGTTCTTC.

Only one count was recorded for this clone. The rearrangement joins TRBV19 to TRBJ2-3, with TRBD2 matching over 8 bases. Germline CDR1 is LNHDA and CDR2 is SQIVND (reference sequence). The J segment lost 1 base and the V segment lost 3 bases, leaving 3 bases of the junction unmatched. The CDR3 loop spans 15 amino acids. The CDR3 region has the DNA TGTGCCAGTAGTATGGTCGGGGGGGGCACAGATACGCAGTATTTT. Amino acids: CASSMVGGGTDTQYF.

This chain uses TRBV9 with TRBJ1-1, with 7 bases matching TRBD1. Germline V gene sequence: CDR1 SGDLS, CDR2 YYNGEE. This CDR3 is built from 16 residues. V shed 4 bases and J 2 bases; nucleotides not matched to a gene: 11. The CDR3 loop reads CASSRQGPLVNTEAFF. DNA of the CDR3: TGTGCCAGCAGCAGACAGGGTCCACTGGTAAACACTGAAGCTTTCTTT.

The gene calls are TRBV2 and TRBJ1-1; D is undetermined. Trimming shortened V by 10 bases and J by 3 bases, and 12 bases separated the two germline ends. This CDR3 comprises 12 residues. Germline V gene data show CDR1 as SNHLY and CDR2 as FYNNEI. CDR3 in amino acids: CATQEMDTEAFF. The CDR3 region has the DNA TGTGCCACCCAGGAAATGGACACTGAAGCTTTCTTT. Full variable domain (remainder filled in from reference TRBV2 and TRBJ1-1): EPEVTQTPSHQVTQMGQEVILRCVPISNHLYFYWYRQILGQKVEFLVSFYNNEISEKSEIFDDQFSVERPDGSNFTLKIRSTKLEDSAMYFCATQEMDTEAFFGQGTRLTVV.

The chain links TRBV7-6 to TRBJ2-3; possibly TRBD2 for D (5 bases). The ends were cut back, 0 bases at V and 0 bases at J, with 7 bases in the middle. Germline V CDR1 and CDR2: SGHVS, FNYEAQ. The CDR3 consists of 15 residues. The CDR3 is CASSLASASTDTQYF. CDR3 DNA: TGTGCCAGCAGCTTAGCTAGCGCTAGCACAGATACGCAGTATTTT.

V gene TRBV2 combines with J gene TRBJ2-5, with no clear D. V was shortened by 2 bases and J by 8 bases, with 6 bases between the two germline ends. The V gene's germline CDR1 is SNHLY and CDR2 FYNNEI. This CDR3 is 11 amino acids long. The CDR3 DNA follows: TGTGCCAGCAGTGAAAGTTCCACCCAGTACTTC. Its protein product is CASSESSTQYF.

The table lists this clone with a count of one. V is TRBV7-6 and J is TRBJ2-2; no definite D call. V was pared by 1 base and J by 4 bases, with 10 bases between. The CDR3 covers 15 residues. Germline V lookup: CDR1 SGHVS, CDR2 FNYEAQ. The CDR3 here is CASSLGTPGTGELFF. Here the CDR3 DNA reads TGTGCCAGCAGCTTAGGGACCCCGGGCACCGGGGAGCTGTTTTTT.

This rearrangement joins TRBV6-5 to TRBJ1-2; 7 bases match TRBD1. This CDR3 is built from 14 residues. Per germline, CDR1 MNHEY and CDR2 SVGAGI. With V trimmed by 6 bases and J by 5 bases, 9 bases remained unmatched. CDR3 amino acids: CASSAGGQMYGYTF. In nucleotides, the CDR3 is TGTGCCAGCAGCGCGGGGGGACAGATGTATGGCTACACCTTC.

This clone was detected once. The genes are TRBV20-1 and TRBJ2-7; unclear D gene. CDR3 length: 11 amino acids. The germline CDR1 and CDR2 sequences are DFQATT and SNEGSKA (reference sequence). V was clipped by 6 bases and J by 2 bases, with 8 bases between them. The CDR3 nucleotides are TGCAGTGCCTCGCTGGCCTACGAGCAGTACTTC. The encoded protein is CSASLAYEQYF.

This chain joins TRBV5-4 and TRBJ1-5; maybe TRBD1 (5 bases). This CDR3 region has 15 residues. The V end lost 4 bases, the J end lost 7 bases, and 18 bases lay between the germline ends. Germline V gives CDR1 SGHNT, CDR2 YYREEE (reference sequence). The CDR3 DNA is TGTGCCAGCAGCCTCAATGGGGGATTTGCGCAGCCCCAGCATTTT. Residues: CASSLNGGFAQPQHF.

This clone was seen more than once but under ten times. The chain combines TRBV5-1 with TRBJ2-1, with TRBD2 matching 11 bases. Germline V gene sequence: CDR1 SGHRS, CDR2 YFSETQ. With 4 bases clipped from V and 6 bases from J, the junction kept 6 bases outside the gene matches. The CDR3 consists of 15 residues. Here the CDR3 DNA reads TGCGCCAGCAGCACCCTAGCGGGAGGACTCAATGAGCAGTTCTTC. This codes for CASSTLAGGLNEQFF.

This clone was found a few times. The chain employs TRBV14 and TRBJ2-7; D not resolved. Trimming pared 5 bases from V and 6 bases from J, leaving 14 bases between. The CDR3 is 13 amino acids. Germline assignment: CDR1 SGHDN and CDR2 FVKESK. The DNA for the CDR3 is TGTGCCAGCAGCTTCCTTTTGTACGCCGAGCAGTACTTC. Protein sequence: CASSFLLYAEQYF.

V is TRBV6-2 or TRBV6-3 and J is TRBJ2-7; 7 bases agree with TRBD2. This CDR3 region has 14 residues. Germline V gene lookup returns CDR1 MNHEY and CDR2 SVGEGT. V dropped 2 bases and J dropped 2; count of bases not matched to a gene: 3. Here the CDR3 DNA reads TGTGCCAGCAGTTACCCGGGGACTACCTACGAGCAGTACTTC. Its protein is CASSYPGTTYEQYF.

The chain couples TRBV7-9 to TRBJ1-1; unclear D gene. Between the trimmed V and J ends, which lost 1 base and 4 bases, there was a span of 19 bases. Germline loops: CDR1 SEHNR, CDR2 FQNEAQ (reference sequence). The CDR3 contains 17 residues. The CDR3 reads CASSLVGLAVVGTEAFF. For the CDR3, the DNA is TGTGCCAGCAGCTTAGTTGGCCTTGCAGTTGTGGGCACTGAAGCTTTCTTT.

The genes are TRBV18 and TRBJ2-1, with 7 bases fitting TRBD2. After removal of 10 bases from V and 8 bases from J, the junction contained 11 bases not matched to a gene. Germline CDR1 reads KGHSH; CDR2 reads LQKENI. This CDR3 has 13 amino acids. DNA of the CDR3: TGTGCCACCTGCTGGCGGGAGTTTGATGAGCAGTTCTTC. The encoded protein is CATCWREFDEQFF.

This clone was picked up a small number of times. The rearrangement joins TRBV6-5 to TRBJ2-7; 10 nucleotides match TRBD2. This CDR3 comprises 15 residues. The V and J ends lost 6 bases and 2 bases, in that order; junction bases with no gene match: 7. Germline V CDR1 and CDR2: MNHEY, SVGAGI. CDR3 bases: TGTGCCAGCAGGATGGGACTAGCGAGAACCTACGAGCAGTACTTC. Encoded protein: CASRMGLARTYEQYF.

This clone was found a few times. This sequence joins TRBV7-9 and TRBJ1-6; 7 nucleotides line up with TRBD1. Germline V CDR1 and CDR2: SEHNR, FQNEAQ (reference sequence). V shed 5 bases and J 9 bases; nucleotides not matched to a gene: 13. The CDR3 totals 16 residues. The CDR3 loop reads CASSGKAGTVGSPLHF. The CDR3 nucleotides read TGTGCCAGCAGCGGTAAAGCCGGGACAGTCGGTTCACCCCTCCACTTT. Supplemented by reference TRBV7-9 and TRBJ1-6, the full variable domain reads DTGVSQNPRHKITKRGQNVTFRCDPISEHNRLYWYRQTLGQGPEFLTYFQNEAQLEKSRLLSDRFSAERPKGSFSTLEIQRTEQGDSAMYLCASSGKAGTVGSPLHFGNGTRLTVT.